This TCR beta chain was identified in a study of HIV-infected patients and healthy controls (dated 2014 in TCRdb). Study-wide context: The study asked whether deep sequencing of the TCR repertoire from small blood samples of HIV patients could detect immune perturbation and reconstitution. What the authors observed across the whole study: Roughly threefold more distinct CDR3s and higher Shannon diversity were observed in healthy control repertoires than in untreated HIV+ repertoires. HLA typing of donors was not performed in the study. The observed differences in diversity were not explained by the slight differences in age and sex profiles between the study cohorts. Sequencing depth was restricted by the use of whole blood, which also prevented the dynamics of distinct T-cell subpopulations from being separated. MAIT cell alpha-chain CDR3s were found at high frequency in healthy controls but were severely depleted in HIV+ repertoires. Oligoclonality may be reflected in the significantly higher mean Gini indices of HIV-infected repertoires compared with controls. During therapy, a significant decrease in frequency was seen for HIV-associated CDR3s, whereas no significant change was found for CMV-associated CDR3s, although most of them became more frequent. The pairing of alpha and beta chains was not determined in the samples. Size-matched repertoire data did not replicate the apparent post-therapy recovery of the Gini index in HIV-infected patients. Differing numbers of distinct sequences in patients and controls hindered comparison, and size-matching assigned excessive weight to rare events in the HIV-infected data. Both the Jaccard index and the count of highly shared sequences showed that healthy controls shared more CDR3s between individuals than HIV+ patients did. Only sixteen HIV-infected individuals were processed, which the authors considered a major limit on how widely the findings apply. Mean usage differed significantly between HIV-infected patients and controls for eight alpha and eight beta V genes.

SuperScript III was used to reverse transcribe 500 ng RNA with primers targeting the alpha and beta constant regions. Separate libraries for the alpha and beta chains were generated through chain-specific third strand synthesis that incorporated multiplexing indices. In the protocol, all rearrangements within a chain were amplified with a single primer pair so that primer bias was avoided, and molecular barcodes were added to each cDNA molecule. T4 RNA Ligase 1 joined purified cDNA to a 5' RACE adapter that carried a random hexamer and the SP2 sequencing primer site. With slow temperature ramps used to favor optimal annealing, second strand synthesis was primed from the SP2 site with Phusion polymerase. Each molecule's 12-nucleotide barcode consisted of two random hexamer sequences, both added before amplification and joined together. A brief initial PCR introduced P5 and P7 adapter elements together with a second index, and a roughly 23-cycle amplification PCR using P5s and P7 primers was subsequently performed. In total the libraries went through roughly 30 PCR cycles, after which the libraries were quantified on a Qubit, sized on a Bioanalyzer, and diluted to around 4 nM. Sequencing of the normalized libraries was performed on an Illumina MiSeq with 2 x 250 paired-end kits. Reverse transcription reactions underwent purification over MinElute columns, with elution into around 9.4 ul Tris-Cl. A 1:1 ratio of AMPure XP beads was used to clean the adapter ligations after they had run for about 21 hours at 16 degrees C. In the original analysis: Demultiplexed FASTQ files were processed with a modified Decombinator that output V, J, insert and barcode information. Sequences that shared a barcode but differed from the dominant sequence were treated as errors and discarded, and barcodes were clustered at Levenshtein distance 3 and counted to estimate the original cDNA molecules. Downstream analyses used R packages ineq, vegan, igraph and RCytoscape, with IMGT nomenclature and CDR3 definitions. V gene usage was calculated across distinct sequences, with every TCR tallied a single time to avoid skew from clonal expansion. Unique CDR3 amino acid sequences within a donor were connected in similarity networks whenever two sequences differed by a single Levenshtein edit. The authors compiled published HIV-specific CDR3s (just over 90 alpha, several hundred beta) and CMV-specific CDR3s (around 14 alpha, roughly 250 beta) and searched for them in the repertoires. Lower sequence numbers were not the cause of the decreased diversity in patients, as random subsampling to size-matched repertoires showed. The public reads were quality trimmed at Q25 with fastp and then assembled into clones with MiXCR by TCRdb, keeping productive beta chains. When rows share a CDR3 protein, they turn into one entry using the most common DNA and genes. The V and J calls shown here were made by TCRdb, not taken from the authors' results. For this sample the table gives 8,500 to 11,000 distinct CDR3 sequences, of which 6.5% to 10% were detected only once. Roughly 4% of the sample comes from the top ten.

Whole blood was used without cell fractionation, so the repertoire reflected all unsorted peripheral T cells. As controls, roughly 9 uninfected healthy donors were sampled, and four of those donors gave samples twice, roughly three months apart. For RNA extraction, roughly 2.3 ml of peripheral blood was drawn into Tempus tubes. Residual genomic DNA was removed with the TURBO-DNase kit and globin mRNA was depleted with GLOBINclear. Including cysteine and phenylalanine, the CDR3 has 11 amino acids. Only the CDR3 DNA stays, 33 bases, in frame from base 1. V and J are truncated by 6 bases and 0 bases respectively, leaving an intervening sequence of 2 bases. In the germline V gene (reference sequence), CDR1 corresponds to DFQATT and CDR2 to SNEGSKA. This clonotype is medium-sized (0.01 to 0.1%) in terms of sample share. The target of this receptor is not known. No much larger clonotype is one base removed from it; base qualities were not supplied.

Material: blood. Recombination connected TRBV20-1 to TRBJ2-2; a confident D gene designation cannot be given. The receptor was isolated from an adult in good health. Read as DNA, the sequence is TGCAGTGCCCCGAACACCGGGGAGCTGTTTTTT. Its translation reads: CSAPNTGELFF.